These T cell receptor beta chains were read from a single sample in a study of blood T cells in healthy people across ages. TCRdb reprocessed the 5' RACE reads via MiXCR and lists one record per CDR3 protein. The sample holds 1.5 million or so distinct CDR3 sequences, 35% to 45% seen once. Sequencing used blood. These receptors were taken from a young woman in good health. The CDR3 runs from the conserved cysteine through the conserved F or W. The order of the fields is D gene, J gene, V gene, clone size, CDR3 protein, CDR3 DNA. The D gene is left open where the match is weak. Clone size, where shown, is once, few, many, or a class for clones that have expanded.

D: TRBD1
J: TRBJ1-6
V: TRBV27
size: NA
CDR3: CASTTGGMTPLHF
DNA: TGTGCCAGCACGACAGGGGGCATGACACCCCTCCACTTT

D: TRBD1
J: TRBJ1-5
V: TRBV6-1
size: NA
CDR3: CASSAPRGTGSQHF
DNA: TGTGCCAGCAGTGCCCCGAGGGGGACAGGGAGCCAGCATTTT

D: NA
J: TRBJ1-5
V: TRBV30
size: NA
CDR3: CAWSVHANQPQHF
DNA: TGTGCCTGGAGTGTACATGCCAATCAGCCCCAGCATTTT

D: NA
J: TRBJ2-1
V: TRBV3-1
size: few
CDR3: CASSQDYIGVQEQFF
DNA: TGTGCCAGCAGCCAAGATTATATTGGCGTACAGGAGCAGTTCTTC

D: NA
J: TRBJ2-1
V: TRBV29-1
size: NA
CDR3: CSVGAGPSSYNEQFF
DNA: TGCAGCGTGGGGGCGGGCCCCTCTAGTTACAATGAGCAGTTCTTC

D: NA
J: TRBJ2-1
V: TRBV3-1
size: few
CDR3: CASSQEEGVHNEQFF
DNA: TGTGCCAGCAGCCAAGAGGAGGGTGTCCACAATGAGCAGTTCTTC

D: TRBD2
J: TRBJ2-7
V: TRBV20-1
size: NA
CDR3: CSARSGNKLSYEQYF
DNA: TGCAGTGCTAGAAGCGGGAACAAACTCTCCTACGAGCAGTACTTC

D: TRBD2
J: TRBJ2-1
V: TRBV11-2
size: many
CDR3: CASSLGSGAYNEQFF
DNA: TGTGCCAGCAGCTTAGGTAGCGGGGCTTACAATGAGCAGTTCTTC

D: NA
J: TRBJ2-4
V: TRBV7-2
size: few
CDR3: CASSASGGWEKNIQYF
DNA: TGTGCCAGCAGCGCCTCAGGAGGCTGGGAGAAAAACATTCAGTACTTC

D: NA
J: TRBJ2-7
V: TRBV20-1
size: few
CDR3: CSARGLGGSEQYF
DNA: TGCAGTGCTAGGGGACTCGGGGGTAGCGAGCAGTACTTC

D: NA
J: TRBJ2-3
V: TRBV7-2
size: few
CDR3: CASSLRWGFGSDTQYF
DNA: TGTGCCAGCAGCCTTAGATGGGGTTTTGGTTCAGATACGCAGTATTTT

D: NA
J: TRBJ2-2
V: TRBV7-9
size: NA
CDR3: CASSWEGASGELFF
DNA: TGTGCCAGCAGCTGGGAGGGGGCAAGCGGGGAGCTGTTTTTT

D: NA
J: TRBJ2-3
V: TRBV12-3/TRBV12-4
size: NA
CDR3: CASSLSWIAGTDTQYF
DNA: TGTGCCAGCAGTTTATCGTGGATAGCCGGCACAGATACGCAGTATTTT

D: TRBD1
J: TRBJ1-4
V: TRBV6-1
size: once
CDR3: CASSGTGQGSEKLFF
DNA: TGTGCCAGCAGTGGTACGGGACAGGGGAGTGAAAAACTGTTTTTT

D: NA
J: TRBJ2-3
V: TRBV18
size: NA
CDR3: CASSTAGRGKDTQYF
DNA: TGTGCCAGCTCAACAGCTGGACGGGGAAAAGATACGCAGTATTTT

D: TRBD1
J: TRBJ1-2
V: TRBV12-3/TRBV12-4
size: NA
CDR3: CASWPQGAGGYTF
DNA: TGTGCCAGCTGGCCACAGGGGGCGGGAGGCTACACCTTC

D: NA
J: TRBJ1-4
V: TRBV12-3/TRBV12-4
size: NA
CDR3: CASSFVDTGGKLFF
DNA: TGTGCCAGCAGTTTTGTGGACACTGGGGGAAAACTGTTTTTT

D: NA
J: TRBJ1-2
V: TRBV7-8
size: NA
CDR3: CASSSLSGTPNYGYTF
DNA: TGTGCCAGCAGCTCCCTCTCCGGGACACCCAACTATGGCTACACCTTC

D: NA
J: TRBJ2-2
V: TRBV12-3/TRBV12-4
size: NA
CDR3: CASSLRFALRDTNTGELFF
DNA: TGTGCCAGCAGTTTACGCTTTGCGCTCCGGGACACGAACACCGGGGAGCTGTTTTTT

D: NA
J: TRBJ2-7
V: TRBV30
size: few
CDR3: CAWNGGWDEQYF
DNA: TGTGCCTGGAACGGGGGATGGGACGAGCAGTACTTC

D: NA
J: TRBJ1-4
V: TRBV5-8
size: NA
CDR3: CASRTVEKLFF
DNA: TGTGCCAGCAGGACTGTGGAAAAACTGTTTTTT

D: NA
J: TRBJ1-4
V: TRBV4-2
size: NA
CDR3: CVSSQQGTQAIEKLFF
DNA: TGTGTCAGCAGCCAACAAGGGACCCAGGCTATTGAAAAACTGTTTTTT

D: TRBD1
J: TRBJ1-5
V: TRBV2
size: NA
CDR3: CASSVGTGGCQPQHF
DNA: TGTGCCAGCAGTGTGGGGACAGGGGGCTGTCAGCCCCAGCATTTT

D: NA
J: TRBJ2-5
V: TRBV6-1
size: NA
CDR3: CASIPSLQQETQYF
DNA: TGTGCCAGCATCCCAAGCCTACAGCAAGAGACCCAGTACTTC

D: TRBD1
J: TRBJ2-7
V: TRBV7-2
size: NA
CDR3: CASKTGASYEQYF
DNA: TGTGCCAGCAAGACAGGGGCCTCCTACGAGCAGTACTTC

D: NA
J: TRBJ1-4
V: TRBV29-1
size: few
CDR3: CSVVSGREKLFF
DNA: TGCAGCGTTGTATCAGGGAGAGAAAAACTGTTTTTT

D: NA
J: TRBJ2-3
V: TRBV4-1
size: few
CDR3: CASSQEVRGRSTDTQYF
DNA: TGCGCCAGCAGCCAAGAAGTACGGGGGCGAAGCACAGATACGCAGTATTTT

D: NA
J: TRBJ1-2
V: TRBV7-9
size: few
CDR3: CASSASGGYTF
DNA: TGTGCCAGCAGCGCCTCCGGAGGCTACACCTTC

D: NA
J: TRBJ1-1
V: TRBV7-9
size: NA
CDR3: CASSSRVDSTEAFF
DNA: TGTGCCAGCAGCTCACGGGTGGATAGCACTGAAGCTTTCTTT

D: NA
J: TRBJ1-5
V: TRBV2
size: few
CDR3: CASSEKLMIENQPQHF
DNA: TGTGCCAGCAGTGAGAAGCTTATGATCGAAAATCAGCCCCAGCATTTT

D: TRBD2
J: TRBJ2-2
V: TRBV5-1
size: once
CDR3: CASRQDHRLALNTGELFF
DNA: TGCGCCAGCAGACAAGACCATAGACTAGCCCTAAATACCGGGGAGCTGTTTTTT

D: TRBD1
J: TRBJ2-7
V: TRBV10-3
size: few
CDR3: CATSGGAYEQYF
DNA: TGTGCCACCTCAGGGGGCGCCTACGAGCAGTACTTC

D: TRBD1
J: TRBJ1-2
V: TRBV20-1
size: few
CDR3: CSAPDRDYGYTF
DNA: TGCAGTGCTCCCGACAGGGACTATGGCTACACCTTC

D: NA
J: TRBJ2-2
V: TRBV7-7
size: NA
CDR3: CASSPQIGGELFF
DNA: TGTGCTAGCAGCCCTCAGATAGGCGGGGAGCTGTTTTTT

D: NA
J: TRBJ2-5
V: TRBV7-2
size: NA
CDR3: CASSAEPGRQETQYF
DNA: TGTGCCAGCAGCGCGGAGCCAGGCCGTCAAGAGACCCAGTACTTC

D: NA
J: TRBJ2-7
V: TRBV6-5
size: NA
CDR3: CASSYQGLPFYEQYF
DNA: TGTGCCAGCAGTTACCAGGGGCTTCCTTTCTACGAGCAGTACTTC

D: TRBD2
J: TRBJ2-1
V: TRBV27
size: few
CDR3: CASSPTGLANEQFF
DNA: TGTGCCAGCAGTCCCACCGGACTAGCGAATGAGCAGTTCTTC

D: NA
J: TRBJ1-1
V: TRBV20-1
size: NA
CDR3: CSAPWAGPTEAFF
DNA: TGCAGTGCTCCCTGGGCCGGGCCCACTGAAGCTTTCTTT

D: NA
J: TRBJ1-1
V: TRBV7-2
size: NA
CDR3: CASSVSGQPPRAFF
DNA: TGCGCCAGCAGCGTAAGCGGACAGCCCCCGCGGGCTTTCTTT

D: NA
J: TRBJ2-1
V: TRBV27
size: NA
CDR3: CASNLMGPTGLDNEQFF
DNA: TGTGCCAGCAATTTAATGGGCCCCACAGGGCTGGACAATGAGCAGTTCTTC

D: NA
J: TRBJ2-4
V: TRBV11-2
size: NA
CDR3: CASSLYQEWYF
DNA: TGTGCCAGCAGCTTGTATCAAGAGTGGTACTTC